This entry features one TCR beta chain sequence. What this receptor recognizes is not known. Qualities for individual bases were not recorded, and no much larger clone is one base off. The receptor library was made with the immunoSEQ multiplex PCR assay. As stored in TCRdb, this immuneACCESS dataset retains in-frame rearrangements with V and J assigned. A fraction of the clones does not appear; measured against another copy, unresolved V genes explain less than half of the discrepancy, and the remainder lacks a known reason. The sample includes about 40,000 clones, with 88% observed a single time. The leading ten clones occupy around 1.2% of the sample. Via the germline V gene (reference sequence), CDR1 is LNHDA and CDR2 SQIVND. From its cysteine to its phenylalanine, the CDR3 spans 14 amino acids. Just CDR3 DNA is preserved here, 42 bases in frame from base 1. V loses 1 base of germline sequence and J loses 9 bases, and the interval between the two ends is 12 bases.

These data belong to a study of T cells in narcolepsy (dated by TCRdb to 2016 to 2018). Context from the whole study: The study enrolled patients with narcolepsy type 1 or type 2 (NT1, NT2) together with healthy control donors. The study sought autoreactive T cells targeting hypocretin neuron self-antigens (hypocretin, TRIB2) in narcolepsy patients, using TCR Vbeta sequencing to track clonotypes in blood and CSF.

General conclusions and limits of the study: Autoreactive clonotypes were reported to be detected serially in the blood of the same patients and of different patients, but not in the blood of healthy controls. Certain blood memory CD4+ repertoires from patients and controls had no sequences that matched autoreactive T cell clones. Numbers of sequenced blood memory CD4+ clonotypes were comparable, averaging about 40,000 in patients and more than 30,000 in controls. HCRT-specific and TRIB2-specific autoreactive clonotypes were highlighted in plots that compared CD4+ T cell clonotypes in CSF versus blood from the same patient.

Memory CD4+ T cells were sorted ex vivo from peripheral blood of narcolepsy patients and healthy controls for TCR Vbeta sequencing. The rearrangement combines TRBV19 with TRBJ2-2, and perhaps TRBD2 as D gene, on 5 matching bases. The sample taken for sequencing was CD45RA- memory CD4+ T cells from PBMCs. Taken with the paper, the label for cell subset or site translates to: memory T cells sorted ex vivo from peripheral blood. The TCR sequence derives from a human donor with narcolepsy. The CDR3 loop reads CASSIAELGRELFF. DNA sequence: TGTGCCAGTAGTATAGCCGAACTAGGACGGGAGCTGTTTTTT.